These 17 T cell receptor beta chains came from one sample sequenced in a study of control samples from healthy donors and cancer patients. Assay used: immunoSEQ multiplex PCR; TCRdb lists only in-frame clones, some missing. In the table there are some 160,000 clones, approximately 94% of which are singletons. The sample comprised blood. The receptors were sampled from a woman in her 40s in good health.

The chain is built from TRBV7-9 and TRBJ1-1; D call uncertain. From germline, CDR1 is SEHNR and CDR2 FQNEAQ (reference sequence). CDR3 length equals 13 residues. V was pared by 1 base and J by 10 bases, with 13 bases between. The CDR3, as DNA: TGTGCCAGCAGCTTAGAAGGAAACAGCCCAGCTTTCTTT. This codes for CASSLEGNSPAFF.

The V and J genes are TRBV6-2 or TRBV6-3 and TRBJ1-5, with D perhaps matching TRBD1 (5 bases). V lost 4 bases, J lost 0 bases, and 13 bases lay in between. The CDR3 is 16 residues long. In germline, CDR1 is MNHEY, CDR2 SVGEGT. CDR3 in amino acids: CASSWGKFPSNQPQHF. The CDR3 bases are TGTGCCAGCAGTTGGGGGAAGTTCCCTAGCAATCAGCCCCAGCATTTT.

This clone was detected only once. The gene calls are TRBV10-3 and TRBJ1-4; the match to TRBD1 covers 7 bases. The CDR3 extends over 15 amino acids. The trim removed 4 bases at V and 3 bases at J, leaving 5 bases unmatched. Germline CDR1 ENHRY, CDR2 SYGVKD. The CDR3 sequence: CAISAGGLANEKLFF. CDR3 DNA sequence: TGTGCCATCAGTGCAGGGGGTCTGGCTAATGAAAAACTGTTTTTT.

V is TRBV19 and J is TRBJ2-2, with a tentative D call TRBD2 (5 bases). CDR1 is LNHDA and CDR2 is SQIVND in the germline V gene (reference sequence). The CDR3 consists of 14 residues. V was shortened by 10 bases and J by 3 bases, with 15 bases between the two germline ends. This CDR3 reads CATRGAGDTGELFF. In nucleotides, the CDR3 is TGTGCCACCCGGGGAGCCGGGGACACCGGGGAGCTGTTTTTT.

The V and J genes are TRBV25-1 and TRBJ1-2, with 8 bases that match TRBD1. Germline trimming cut 3 bases from V and 8 bases from J; bases unmatched to any gene: 8. This CDR3 comprises 14 residues. Germline loops: CDR1 MGHDK, CDR2 SYGVNS. The chain's CDR3 is CASSDSGQVDGYTF. CDR3 in DNA: TGTGCCAGCAGTGATTCGGGACAGGTCGACGGCTACACCTTC.

The chain uses TRBV5-1 and TRBJ1-2; no reliable D call. The ends were cut back, 2 bases at V and 5 bases at J, with 4 bases in the middle. Germline V gene lookup returns CDR1 SGHRS and CDR2 YFSETQ. The CDR3 extends over 11 amino acids. For the CDR3, the DNA is TGCGCCAGCAGCTTAGGGTATGGCTACACCTTC. Translating it yields CASSLGYGYTF.

The gene calls are TRBV7-2 and TRBJ2-7, with TRBD1 matching over 7 bases. This CDR3 is 14 amino acids long. The germline CDR1 and CDR2 sequences are SGHTA and FQGNSA. The junction had 3 bases not matched to a gene; V was cut back by 2 bases and J by 2 bases. The CDR3 loop reads CASSLSTGPYEQYF. CDR3 nucleotides: TGTGCCAGCAGCTTATCGACAGGGCCCTACGAGCAGTACTTC.

This chain links TRBV4-3 with TRBJ2-7; D is unresolved. Per the germline V gene, CDR1 is LGHNA and CDR2 is YSLEER. Trimming removed 3 bases from V and 5 bases from J, with 11 bases in between. The CDR3 contains 13 residues. The CDR3 protein is CASSHSRADEQYF. For the CDR3, the DNA is TGCGCCAGCAGCCATTCTAGGGCAGACGAGCAGTACTTC.

Notes on this clone: At one of its ends the junction is not consistent with the germline gene, which may arise from a read error. The chain links TRBV7-7 to TRBJ2-5, with D possibly matching TRBD1 (6 bases). This CDR3 comprises 15 residues. Germline values: CDR1 SSHAT, CDR2 FNYEAQ (reference sequence). CDR3 protein: CASSPQGTIGETQYF. CDR3 sequence (DNA): TGTGCTAGCAGCCCGCAGGGGACCATCGGTGAGACCCAGTACTTC.

J is TRBJ2-5 and V is TRBV5-4; possible D gene TRBD1, 5 bases. This CDR3 is built from 14 residues. The germline V gene has CDR1 SGHNT and CDR2 YYREEE (reference sequence). V was trimmed by 0 bases and J by 3 bases, leaving 9 bases between them. CDR3 in amino acids: CASSLVIGEETQYF. DNA for the CDR3: TGTGCCAGCAGCTTGGTTATAGGGGAAGAGACCCAGTACTTC.

The rearrangement uses TRBV4-1 and TRBJ1-1; TRBD1 matches 7 bases. Trimming removed 2 bases from V and 4 bases from J; junction bases left unmatched: 4. CDR1 is MGHRA, CDR2 YSYEKL, per germline. The CDR3 has 14 residues. CDR3 region: CASSQSRGGTEAFF. The CDR3 DNA sequence: TGCGCCAGCAGCCAATCCAGGGGGGGCACTGAAGCTTTCTTT.

The chain employs TRBV6-6 and TRBJ2-1; 10 nucleotides align to TRBD2. With V trimmed by 6 bases and J by 13 bases, 15 bases remained unmatched. The CDR3 contains 15 residues. In germline, CDR1 is MNHNY, CDR2 SVGAGI (reference sequence). The CDR3, as DNA: TGTGCCAGCAGCCATACAAGGAGAGAGCGGGGGGGCCAGTTCTTC. It codes for CASSHTRRERGGQFF.

The CDR3 sequence is CASTLTGGNYGYTF. For the CDR3, the DNA is TGTGCCAGCACCTTGACAGGGGGAAACTATGGCTACACCTTC. V is TRBV11-1 and J is TRBJ1-2; 9 bases fit TRBD1. There are 14 residues in the CDR3. In germline, CDR1 is SGHAT, CDR2 FQDESV (reference sequence). The V segment lost 7 bases and the J segment 2 bases; nucleotides outside the gene matches: 5. Filled out from reference TRBV11-1 and TRBJ1-2, the complete variable domain reads EAEVAQSPRYKITEKSQAVAFWCDPISGHATLYWYRQILGQGPELLVQFQDESVVDDSQLPKDRFSAERLKGVDSTLKIQPAELGDSAMYLCASTLTGGNYGYTFGSGTRLTVV.

V usage is TRBV7-9 and J usage is TRBJ2-7, with unresolved D. CDR1 SEHNR and CDR2 FQNEAQ come from the germline V gene (reference sequence). Trimming shortened V by 0 bases and J by 3 bases, and 6 bases separated the two germline ends. The length of the CDR3 is 13 residues. The CDR3 nucleotides are TGTGCCAGCAGCTTAGCGGAGAACTACGAGCAGTACTTC. Amino acids: CASSLAENYEQYF.

V usage is TRBV4-3 and J usage is TRBJ2-1; 7 nucleotides match TRBD2. V was pared by 0 bases and J by 4 bases, with 6 bases of the junction left unmatched. This CDR3 has 16 amino acids. Per the germline V gene, CDR1 is LGHNA and CDR2 is YSLEER. The CDR3 DNA sequence: TGCGCCAGCAGCCAAGATGGCGGGAGTATATACAATGAGCAGTTCTTC. Translated: CASSQDGGSIYNEQFF.

This sequence joins TRBV19 and TRBJ1-1, with D uncertain. The CDR3 consists of 15 residues. CDR1 is LNHDA and CDR2 is SQIVND in the germline V gene (reference sequence). Trimming left V 1 base short and J 1 base short, with 10 bases between. The DNA of the CDR3 is TGTGCCAGTAGTATAGTTCGGGCAGAGAACACTGAAGCTTTCTTT. Residues: CASSIVRAENTEAFF.

The rearrangement links TRBV7-2 to TRBJ2-2; unclear D gene. CDR1 is SGHTA and CDR2 is FQGNSA in the germline V gene. The CDR3 sequence is 13 residues long. V lost 2 bases and J lost 9, with 10 bases in between. CDR3 sequence: CASSLPVNRELFF. The CDR3 nucleotides read TGTGCCAGCAGCTTACCAGTTAACCGGGAGCTGTTTTTT.